This T cell receptor beta chain is drawn from a study of molecular identifiers for immune sequencing clone quantification. TCRdb fed the PCR reads into MiXCR, producing one record per CDR3 protein. The table has under 650,000 distinct CDR3 sequences, nearly 20% seen once. The germline gives CDR1 MNHEY, CDR2 SVGAGI. The CDR3 runs to 17 residues. The V gene lost 0 bases and the J gene lost 2 bases, with 11 bases spanning the gap. The sample was naive CD8+ T cells from blood, with Jurkat cell RNA spiked in. Described subset: FACS-sorted CD8+CD4-CCR7+CD45RA+ naive T cells. The V gene is TRBV6-5, the J gene TRBJ1-6; D unresolved. The source is a human donor in good health. Some libraries in this study had Jurkat cell RNA spiked in. The CDR3 loop is CASSYSKGGPYNSPLHF. Here the CDR3 DNA reads TGTGCCAGCAGTTACTCGAAAGGAGGACCCTATAATTCACCCCTCCACTTT.